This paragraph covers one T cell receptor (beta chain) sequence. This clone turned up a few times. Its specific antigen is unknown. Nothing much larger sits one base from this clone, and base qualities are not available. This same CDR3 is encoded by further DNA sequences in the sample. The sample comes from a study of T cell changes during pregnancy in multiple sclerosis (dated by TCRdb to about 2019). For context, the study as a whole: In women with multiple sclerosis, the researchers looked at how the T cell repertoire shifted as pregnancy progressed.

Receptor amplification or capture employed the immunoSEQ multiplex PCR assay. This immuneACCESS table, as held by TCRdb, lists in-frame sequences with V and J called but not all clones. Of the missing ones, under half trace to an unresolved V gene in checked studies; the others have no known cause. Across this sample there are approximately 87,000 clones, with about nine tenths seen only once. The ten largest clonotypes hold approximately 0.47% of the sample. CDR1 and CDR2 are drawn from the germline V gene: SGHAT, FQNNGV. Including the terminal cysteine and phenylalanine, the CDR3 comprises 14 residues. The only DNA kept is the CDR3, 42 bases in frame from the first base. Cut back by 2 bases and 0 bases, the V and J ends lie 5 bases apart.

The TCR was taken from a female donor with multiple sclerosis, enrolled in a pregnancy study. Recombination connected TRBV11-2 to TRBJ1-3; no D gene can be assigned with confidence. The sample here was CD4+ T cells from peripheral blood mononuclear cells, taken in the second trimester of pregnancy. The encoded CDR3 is CASSLSGSGNTIYF. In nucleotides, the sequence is TGTGCCAGCAGCTTATCCGGCTCTGGAAACACCATATATTTT.